This paragraph covers one TCR beta chain sequence. What it recognizes is unknown. Using immunoSEQ multiplex PCR, the repertoire was profiled, and TCRdb retains in-frame clones only, with some absent. The table includes 99,000 or so clones, just under 95% detected once. With 0 bases clipped from V and 4 bases from J, the junction kept 4 bases outside the gene matches. Germline V gives CDR1 SGHTS, CDR2 YDEGEE. This CDR3 is built from 15 residues. The sample comes from a study of siplizumab effects on memory and regulatory T cells. General study results and limits: Of the alloreactive clones, only a minor fraction mapped to unstimulated subsets. Among sequences traceable to unstimulated CD4+ memory cells, alloreactive ones were significantly reduced by siplizumab. Under siplizumab, an average approximately 69% of mappable alloreactive CD4+ clones were Treg-derived, compared with more than 25% in controls. Naive T cells, seemingly more diverse than memory cells, seemed major alloresponse contributors.

The receptor's source is a human donor in good health. Sequencing was performed on non-Treg CD4+ T cells sorted from blood. The chain couples TRBV5-8 to TRBJ1-2, with 9 bases aligning to TRBD1. The CDR3 loop is CASSLDRGRLYGYTF. CDR3 in DNA: TGTGCCAGCAGCTTGGACAGGGGGCGCCTCTATGGCTACACCTTC.